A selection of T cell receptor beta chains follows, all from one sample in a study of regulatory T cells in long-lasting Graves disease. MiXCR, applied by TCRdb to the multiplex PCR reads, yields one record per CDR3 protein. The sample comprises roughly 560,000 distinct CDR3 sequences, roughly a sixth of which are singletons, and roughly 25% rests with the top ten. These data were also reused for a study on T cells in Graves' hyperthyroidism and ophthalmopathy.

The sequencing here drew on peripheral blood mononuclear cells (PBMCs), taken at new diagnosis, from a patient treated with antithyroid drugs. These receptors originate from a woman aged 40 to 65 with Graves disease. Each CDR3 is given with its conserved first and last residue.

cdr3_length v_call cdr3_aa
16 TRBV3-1 CASSPKFRAVQETQYF
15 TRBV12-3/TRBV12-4 CASSFTDSSYNEQFF
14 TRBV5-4 CASRSKGTGDGYTF
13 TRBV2 CASSGPGPHEQFF
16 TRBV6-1 CASSHSAGTGVGGYTF
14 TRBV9 CASSVGGGYTEAFF
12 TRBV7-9 CASSKQEGEQYF
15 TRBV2 CASSELGGGTYEQYF
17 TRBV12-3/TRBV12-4 CASRPGRGRGAKNIQYF
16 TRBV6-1 CASRPAPGQVNTEAFF
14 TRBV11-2 CASSQDEGNQPQHF
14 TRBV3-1 CASSQVQGTTEAFF
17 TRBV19 CASSTILTGTGKEKLFF
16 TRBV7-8 CASSLMILGAGYEQYF
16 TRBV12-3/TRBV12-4 CASSLGRGHYPTEQYF
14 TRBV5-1 CASSLETPPDTQYF
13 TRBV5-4 CASAEEMDYGYTF
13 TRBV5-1 CASSPTLGGGYTF
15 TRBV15 CATSRDGVRGSPLHF
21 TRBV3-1 CASSHTPWTGVYSGGLTEQFF
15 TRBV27 CASGLRDRGLNEQFF
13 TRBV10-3 CAIWDRGNAEAFF
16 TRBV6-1 CASSEVLGGGRDTQYF
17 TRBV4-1 CASSQDYQGFSYNEQFF
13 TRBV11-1 CASSEAGVDTQYF
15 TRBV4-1 CASSQDRGAYNEQFF
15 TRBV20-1 CSARPELPSGETQYF
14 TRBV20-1 CSGSGIRSYNEQFF
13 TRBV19 CASTTGGKQPQHF
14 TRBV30 CAWSLGGISYGYTF